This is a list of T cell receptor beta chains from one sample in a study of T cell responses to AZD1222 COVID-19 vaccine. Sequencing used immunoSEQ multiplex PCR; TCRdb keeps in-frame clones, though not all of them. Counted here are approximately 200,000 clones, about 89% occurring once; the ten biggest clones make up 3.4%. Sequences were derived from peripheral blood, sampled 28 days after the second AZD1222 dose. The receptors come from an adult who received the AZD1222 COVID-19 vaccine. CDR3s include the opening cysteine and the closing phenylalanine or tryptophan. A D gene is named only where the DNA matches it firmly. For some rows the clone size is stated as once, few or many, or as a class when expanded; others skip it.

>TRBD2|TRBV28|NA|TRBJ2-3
TGTGCCAGCCGCGAGCGGGAGGCCGGCACAGATACGCAGTATTTT
CASREREAGTDTQYF
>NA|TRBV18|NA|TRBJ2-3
TGTGCCAGCTCATCCTTATCGGATACGCAGTATTTT
CASSSLSDTQYF
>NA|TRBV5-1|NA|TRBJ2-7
TGCGCCAGCAGCTTGGCCGGGCGGGGGCCGGGTGAGCAGTACTTC
CASSLAGRGPGEQYF
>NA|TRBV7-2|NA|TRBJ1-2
TGTGCCAGCAGACCCGGCGGGGACGGGGGTGGCTACACCTTC
CASRPGGDGGGYTF
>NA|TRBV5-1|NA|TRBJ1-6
TGCGCCAGCAGCCAAATGGACAGCTCCTATAATTCACCCCTCCACTTT
CASSQMDSSYNSPLHF
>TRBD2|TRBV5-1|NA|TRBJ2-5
TGCGCCAGCAGCTTGGACCCCCTAGCGGGAGGTAGTAGAGAGACCCAGTACTTC
CASSLDPLAGGSRETQYF
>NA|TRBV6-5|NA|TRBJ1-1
TGTGCCAGCAGTATCGGCTACACTGAAGCTTTCTTT
CASSIGYTEAFF
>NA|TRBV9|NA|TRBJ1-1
TGTGCCAGCAGCGCTGAGACTGGGGTAGCTTTCTTT
CASSAETGVAFF
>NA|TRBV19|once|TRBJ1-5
TGTGCCAGTAGTTCGGACCTGGGGCGCAATCAGCCCCAGCATTTT
CASSSDLGRNQPQHF
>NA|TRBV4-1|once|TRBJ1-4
TGCGCCAGCAGCCAAGAGGCGGGAGGCCTGAATGAAAAACTGTTTTTT
CASSQEAGGLNEKLFF
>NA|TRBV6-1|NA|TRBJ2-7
TGTGCCAGCAGTGAACGGGCAGGGAGTCGCTACGAGCAGTACTTC
CASSERAGSRYEQYF
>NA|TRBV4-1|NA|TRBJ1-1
TGCGCCAGCAGACCGGGCATCATGAACACTGAAGCTTTCTTT
CASRPGIMNTEAFF
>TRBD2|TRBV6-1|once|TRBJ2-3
TGTGCCAGCAGTCTGACTAGCGGGAGGCCAGATACGCAGTATTTT
CASSLTSGRPDTQYF
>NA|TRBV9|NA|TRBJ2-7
TGTGCCAGCAGCCCCCACATATCCTACGAGCAGTACTTC
CASSPHISYEQYF
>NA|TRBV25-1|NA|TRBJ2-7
TGTGCCAGCAGAGGGAACAACGAGCAGTACTTC
CASRGNNEQYF
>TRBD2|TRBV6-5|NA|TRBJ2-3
TGTGCCAGCAGTCTGACTAGCGGGAAGGGAAATACGCAGTATTTT
CASSLTSGKGNTQYF
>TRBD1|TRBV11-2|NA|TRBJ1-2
TGTGCCAGCAGCTTAGCACAGGGGTTAGGGGGCTACACCTTC
CASSLAQGLGGYTF
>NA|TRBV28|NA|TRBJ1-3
TGTGCCAGCCACAGCTCTGGAAACACCATATATTTT
CASHSSGNTIYF
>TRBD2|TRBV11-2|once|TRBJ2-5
TGTGCCAGCCGATCCAGGGCTAGCGGCCAAGAGACCCAGTACTTC
CASRSRASGQETQYF
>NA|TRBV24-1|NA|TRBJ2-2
TGTGCCACCTCTGTGTCCCTGGCCGGGGAGCTGTTTTTT
CATSVSLAGELFF
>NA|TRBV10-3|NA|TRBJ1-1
TGTGCCATCAGTGCTTCAGCTAACACTGAAGCTTTCTTT
CAISASANTEAFF
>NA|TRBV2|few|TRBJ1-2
TGTGCCAGCAGTGCTGGTACCTATGGCTACACCTTC
CASSAGTYGYTF
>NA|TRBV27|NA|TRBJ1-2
TGTGCCAGCAGTTTATCGATAAACCCCCGGACGGCCTATGGCTACACCTTC
CASSLSINPRTAYGYTF
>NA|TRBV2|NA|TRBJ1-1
TGTGCCAGCAGTACGGGGAGGGGCGGAACTGAAGCTTTCTTT
CASSTGRGGTEAFF
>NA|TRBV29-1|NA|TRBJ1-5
TGCAGCGTTGCCGGAGGACTCAATCAGCCCCAGCATTTT
CSVAGGLNQPQHF
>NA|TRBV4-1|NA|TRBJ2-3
TGCGCCAGCAGCCAAGTTATGGGGGAGCAGTCCACAGATACGCAGTATTTT
CASSQVMGEQSTDTQYF
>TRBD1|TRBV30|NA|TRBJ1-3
TGTGCCTTCCAGACAGGGACTGGAAACACCATATATTTT
CAFQTGTGNTIYF
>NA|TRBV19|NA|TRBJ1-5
TGTGCCAGTAGTATAGGACGACTTACTAGCAATCAGCCCCAGCATTTT
CASSIGRLTSNQPQHF
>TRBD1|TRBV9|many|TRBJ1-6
TGTGCCAGCAGCGATAGGACAGGTCCTAATTCACCCCTCCACTTT
CASSDRTGPNSPLHF
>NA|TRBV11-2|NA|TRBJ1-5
TGTGCCAGCAGCAGTCGTGGGGTAACAGCTCAGCCCCAGCATTTT
CASSSRGVTAQPQHF
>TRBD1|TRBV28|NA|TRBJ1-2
TGTGCCAGCAGTTTTAGGACAGGGACTAACTATGGCTACACCTTC
CASSFRTGTNYGYTF
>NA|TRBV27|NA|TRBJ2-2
TGTGCCAGCAGTCAAAACAGGGAAGAGGGCGGGGAGCTGTTTTTT
CASSQNREEGGELFF
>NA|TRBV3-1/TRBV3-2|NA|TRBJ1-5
TGTGCCAGCAGTTGGGGAGGGAATAATAGTCCCCAGCATTTT
CASSWGGNNSPQHF
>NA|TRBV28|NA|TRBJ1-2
TGTGCCAGCAGTTTAAGCAGCTACTATGGCTACACCTTC
CASSLSSYYGYTF
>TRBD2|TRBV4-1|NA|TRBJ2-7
TGCGCCAGCAGCCAAGCTAGCGGGAGGGCCGGCTCCTACGAGCAGTACTTC
CASSQASGRAGSYEQYF
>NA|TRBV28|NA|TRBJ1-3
TGTGCCAGTCACGACAGTAAAAGTGGAAACACCATATATTTT
CASHDSKSGNTIYF
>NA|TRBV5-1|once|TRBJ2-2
TGCGCCAGCAGCCTAAGCACTAATTCAGGGAGGAACACCGGGGAGCTGTTTTTT
CASSLSTNSGRNTGELFF
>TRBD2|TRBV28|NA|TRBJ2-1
TGTGCCAGCAGTTTTGCGGGAGGGTTATGGGGCAATGAGCAGTTCTTC
CASSFAGGLWGNEQFF
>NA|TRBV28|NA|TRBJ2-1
TGTGCCAGCAGTTCCAGACAGCGTGAGCAGTTCTTC
CASSSRQREQFF
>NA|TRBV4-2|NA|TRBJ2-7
TGTGCCAGCAGCCCCGCCCAGAACGTCTACGAGCAGTACTTC
CASSPAQNVYEQYF
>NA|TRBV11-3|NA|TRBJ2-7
TGTGCCAGCAGCTTACAGCGGCAGGGGGGAGACGAGCAGTACTTC
CASSLQRQGGDEQYF
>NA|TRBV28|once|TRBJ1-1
TGTGCCAGCAGTGAGGGAAAGGAACTGGTTCGAGCTTTCTTT
CASSEGKELVRAFF